This is a list of T cell receptor beta chains from one sample in a study of beta chain features in type 1 diabetes. Libraries were prepared by immunoSEQ multiplex PCR; TCRdb keeps only in-frame clonotypes and omits some of them. This sample has roughly 300,000 clones, with over 7% found just once. The sequencing sample was made of central memory CD4+ T cells from blood. These receptors were taken from a man under 40 with type 1 diabetes. Both conserved end residues are part of each CDR3. The D gene is left open where the match is weak. Size is stated for part of the rows, as once, few or many counts, or as a class when the clone is expanded.

v_call	j_call	clone_size	d_call	cdr3_nt	cdr3_aa
TRBV21-1	TRBJ1-1	few	NA	TGTGCCAGCAGCAAAGAAGACAGGGTCGATATGAACACTGAAGCTTTCTTT	CASSKEDRVDMNTEAFF
TRBV29-1	TRBJ1-2	NA	TRBD1	TGCAGCGTTGGAACAGGGGAGGGCTATGGCTACACCTTC	CSVGTGEGYGYTF
TRBV7-6	TRBJ1-5	NA	NA	TGTGCCAGCAGCTACAGCCTAGGTTCGTGGCCCCAGCATTTT	CASSYSLGSWPQHF
TRBV18	TRBJ2-7	few	NA	TGTGCCAGCTCACCGATAAGGAGCACCGACGAGCAGTACTTC	CASSPIRSTDEQYF
TRBV7-2	TRBJ2-7	NA	TRBD2	TGTGCCAGCAGCTTTAGCGGGGACTCCTACGAGCAGTACTTC	CASSFSGDSYEQYF
TRBV5-6	TRBJ2-3	few	TRBD1	TGTGCCAGCAGCTGGGACAGGGCCACAGATACGCAGTATTTT	CASSWDRATDTQYF
TRBV29-1	TRBJ1-4	many	NA	TGCAGCGTTGGGTGGACAGTGGGTGAAAAACTGTTTTTT	CSVGWTVGEKLFF
TRBV2	TRBJ1-2	NA	NA	TGTGCCAGCCTTGGGACACCCTTTACCAACTATGGCTACACCTTC	CASLGTPFTNYGYTF
TRBV2	TRBJ2-3	NA	NA	TGTGCCAGCGGTGGACAGTTTGCAGGGGATACGCAGTATTTT	CASGGQFAGDTQYF
TRBV6-6	TRBJ1-2	few	TRBD1	TGTGCCAGCAGTTGGGGGACAGTCTACACCTTC	CASSWGTVYTF
TRBV7-2	TRBJ1-1	NA	NA	TGTGCCAGCAGCTCCGCTCGGCTTACGAACACTGAAGCTTTCTTT	CASSSARLTNTEAFF
TRBV5-1	TRBJ1-6	NA	TRBD1	TGCGCCAGCAGTGGGGCGGGACAGGGGAATTCACCCCTCCACTTT	CASSGAGQGNSPLHF
TRBV7-2	TRBJ1-2	NA	NA	TGTGCCAGCAGCTTAGAAGCCTATGGCTACACCTTC	CASSLEAYGYTF
TRBV11-2	TRBJ2-7	few	NA	TGTGCCAGCAGCCCCGAGTCGTGGGGCCTCTACGAGCAGTACTTC	CASSPESWGLYEQYF
TRBV7-2	TRBJ2-3	many	NA	TGTGCCAGCAGCCCATCGCACAGCACAGATACGCAGTATTTT	CASSPSHSTDTQYF
TRBV30	TRBJ2-3	NA	TRBD2	TGTGCCTGGAGTGTACAACTAGCGGGGGACAAGGATACGCAGTATTTT	CAWSVQLAGDKDTQYF
TRBV7-2	TRBJ1-1	few	TRBD1	TGTGCCAGCAGCTCCCGACAGGGGCGAGCTTTCTTT	CASSSRQGRAFF
TRBV9	TRBJ1-2	NA	NA	TGTGCCAGCACTTCGGGTCAGGGTAACTATGGCTACACCTTC	CASTSGQGNYGYTF
TRBV30	TRBJ2-5	NA	TRBD2	TGTGCCTGGGCCGGGATGAAGCGGGGGGGCCGAGAGACCCAGTACTTC	CAWAGMKRGGRETQYF
TRBV19	TRBJ2-2	many	NA	TGTGCCAGCAGCCTTACAAGGACCGGGGAGCTGTTTTTT	CASSLTRTGELFF
TRBV7-2	TRBJ2-2	NA	TRBD2	TGTGCCAGCAGCTTACAGCGGGGAAATACCGGGGAGCTGTTTTTT	CASSLQRGNTGELFF
TRBV28	TRBJ1-4	few	TRBD1	TGTGCCAGCAGTTTCCACCAACCGGGGACAGTGGCAAAACTGTTTTTT	CASSFHQPGTVAKLFF
TRBV2	TRBJ1-5	NA	NA	TGTGCCAGCGGAGGACAGAACACGGGCCAGCCCCAGCATTTT	CASGGQNTGQPQHF
TRBV21-1	TRBJ1-5	few	NA	TGTGCCAGCAGCAAGCGAGCGATGGACAGGAGAAATCAGCCCCAGCATTTT	CASSKRAMDRRNQPQHF
TRBV7-2	TRBJ2-3	NA	TRBD2	TGTGCCAGCAGCTCCGATGGACTAGCGGGGGGAATGGGGCAGTATTTT	CASSSDGLAGGMGQYF
TRBV18	TRBJ2-7	NA	TRBD1	TGTGCCAGCTCACCCGGGACAGGGGACGAGCAGTACTTC	CASSPGTGDEQYF
TRBV4-3	TRBJ1-6	few	NA	TGCGCCAGCAGCCAAGAACCGGGAGGGGCGGATAATTCACCCCTCCACTTT	CASSQEPGGADNSPLHF
TRBV5-1	TRBJ1-5	few	TRBD1	TGCGCCAGCAGCCTAACAGGGGGAAGCAATCAGCCCCAGCATTTT	CASSLTGGSNQPQHF
TRBV7-9	TRBJ2-5	NA	NA	TGTGCCAGCAGCCCATGGACCACAGGCAGGGAGACCCAGTACTTC	CASSPWTTGRETQYF
TRBV7-7	TRBJ2-5	few	TRBD1	TGTGCCAGCAGCCGGACAGGGGAAAAGACCCAGTACTTC	CASSRTGEKTQYF
TRBV7-2	TRBJ1-2	NA	NA	TGTGCCAGCAGCCCAACGGAGGGGGGATTTTTCTATGGCTACACCTTC	CASSPTEGGFFYGYTF
TRBV6-5	TRBJ1-4	few	NA	TGTGCCAGCAGTACCAGGGTGGAGAGTGAAAAACTGTTTTTT	CASSTRVESEKLFF
TRBV10-3	TRBJ2-1	many	TRBD1	TGTGCCATAGGACAGGGAGATGTGAATGAGCAGTTCTTC	CAIGQGDVNEQFF
TRBV6-6	TRBJ2-1	few	NA	TGTGCCAGCAGTTACCGGGTGAGCTCCTACAATGAGCAGTTCTTC	CASSYRVSSYNEQFF
TRBV29-1	TRBJ2-3	NA	TRBD2	TGCAGCGGGGGCTTCCGGGGGGGCCAAGATACGCAGTATTTT	CSGGFRGGQDTQYF
TRBV7-2	TRBJ2-3	NA	NA	TGTGCCAGCAGCCACAGGGAGTTCACAGATACGCAGTATTTT	CASSHREFTDTQYF
TRBV11-2	TRBJ1-3	NA	NA	TGTGCCAGCAGCTTAGGCACGTATGGAAACACCATATATTTT	CASSLGTYGNTIYF
TRBV5-1	TRBJ2-3	few	NA	TGCGCCAGCAGCTTGGCAGGGCTATATTCGGATACGCAGTATTTT	CASSLAGLYSDTQYF
TRBV18	TRBJ2-3	few	TRBD1	TGTGCCAGCTCCCCGGGACAGGGCACAGATACGCAGTATTTT	CASSPGQGTDTQYF
TRBV14	TRBJ1-2	NA	NA	TGTGCCAGCAGCCAAGAAGGAGGGCCCTATGGCTACACCTTC	CASSQEGGPYGYTF
TRBV19	TRBJ1-5	few	NA	TGTGCCAGTAGTATACAACAGGATAGCAATCAGCCCCAGCATTTT	CASSIQQDSNQPQHF
TRBV6-6	TRBJ2-5	NA	NA	TGTGCCAGCAGGCAGGGCTGGACCCAGTACTTC	CASRQGWTQYF
TRBV7-2	TRBJ1-6	few	NA	TGTGCCAGCAGTCAACAGAATAATTCACCCCTCCACTTT	CASSQQNNSPLHF
TRBV11-3	TRBJ2-1	few	NA	TGTGCCAGCAGCTTAGATCGTACTATGAGTTATGAGCAGTTCTTC	CASSLDRTMSYEQFF
TRBV29-1	TRBJ2-5	many	NA	TGCAGCGGGGGGACACCGGGGGAGACCCAGTACTTC	CSGGTPGETQYF
TRBV7-2	TRBJ1-4	few	NA	TGTGCCAGCAGCCCTGCGGGGTACAAGAGCGAAAAACTGTTTTTT	CASSPAGYKSEKLFF
TRBV7-2	TRBJ2-7	NA	TRBD1	TGTGCCAGCAGCTTATTGGGACAGCCGACCTACGAGCAGTACTTC	CASSLLGQPTYEQYF
TRBV11-2	TRBJ2-2	few	NA	TGTGCCAGCAGCCAACCCAACACCGGGGAGCTGTTTTTT	CASSQPNTGELFF
TRBV5-4	TRBJ2-5	few	TRBD1	TGTGCCAGCAGCTCGGGACAGTACCAAGAGACCCAGTACTTC	CASSSGQYQETQYF
TRBV19	TRBJ2-1	few	TRBD2	TGTGCCAGTAGTATGGGACTAGCGGGGTCGGAGCCGGGTGAGCAGTTCTTC	CASSMGLAGSEPGEQFF
TRBV30	TRBJ1-2	NA	NA	TGTGCCTGGGGCCGTCTAGATGGCTACACCTTC	CAWGRLDGYTF
TRBV30	TRBJ2-5	few	TRBD2	TGTGCCTGGAGTGAAGGACTAGCGGGGGGAGGGGAGACCCAGTACTTC	CAWSEGLAGGGETQYF
TRBV7-8	TRBJ1-2	few	NA	TGTGCCAGCAGCCCGGGAGGGAGTAGCTATGGCTACACCTTC	CASSPGGSSYGYTF
TRBV29-1	TRBJ1-2	few	NA	TGCAGCGTAGGAGAGGATGGCTACACCTTC	CSVGEDGYTF
TRBV5-1	TRBJ2-3	few	NA	TGCGCCAGCAGCTCGTCCGGGACTGAGGGCACAGATACGCAGTATTTT	CASSSSGTEGTDTQYF
TRBV2	TRBJ2-7	few	NA	TGTGCCAGCAGTGAATACGAGCAGTACTTC	CASSEYEQYF
TRBV19	TRBJ2-6	few	NA	TGTGCCAGTAGTATACTGATCTCTGGGGCCAACGTCCTGACTTTC	CASSILISGANVLTF
TRBV7-2	TRBJ1-2	NA	NA	TGTGCCAGCGTGCCAGGTTTTGGCTACACCTTC	CASVPGFGYTF
TRBV29-1	TRBJ2-7	NA	TRBD1	TGCAGCGTCATACAGGGGTCAGCCTACGAGCAGTACTTC	CSVIQGSAYEQYF
TRBV7-2	TRBJ2-3	NA	TRBD2	TGTGCCAGCAGTCTCGCGGGGGTGGGGCAGTATTTT	CASSLAGVGQYF